These 28 T cell receptor beta chains were all obtained from the same sample, sequenced in a study of T cells in Graves' hyperthyroidism and ophthalmopathy. Using RNA transcripts as the source, TCR beta CDR3 regions were amplified. HTBI primers were employed in a first-round RT-PCR of the TCR CDR3. TCRdb independently ran MiXCR on the multiplex PCR reads; one entry per CDR3 protein. The sample lists approximately 350,000 distinct CDR3 sequences, roughly 15% occurring once. The sequenced material came from blood. The origin of the receptors is a woman aged 55-75 years with Graves' ophthalmopathy.

This clonotype was found many times. The V call is TRBV20-1, the J call TRBJ2-2, with TRBD2 matching 9 bases. Germline trimming cut 5 bases from V and 4 bases from J; bases unmatched to any gene: 11. This CDR3 contains 16 residues. Germline V gene sequence: CDR1 DFQATT, CDR2 SNEGSKA (reference sequence). CDR3 in DNA: TGCAGTGCTCGTCGGACTAGCGCGTTGACCACCGGGGAGCTGTTTTTT. Translated: CSARRTSALTTGELFF.

As concerns this clonotype: A single base separates this from a much larger clone, so it may be a read error. V is TRBV5-1 and J is TRBJ1-1; TRBD1 is a possible D gene (5 bases). This CDR3 is 14 amino acids long. Germline-derived CDR1 and CDR2 are SGHRS and YFSETQ. This chain's CDR3 is CASNLGVDNTEAFF. The CDR3 coding sequence is TGCGCCAGCAACTTGGGGGTGGACAACACTGAAGCTTTCTTT.

This clonotype came up many times. One end of the junction fails to match germline, which may point to a read error. CDR3 sequence reads: CASSLRAGGNEQFF. The CDR3 DNA sequence: TGCGCCAGCAGTTTAAGGGCGGGAGGGAATGAGCAGTTCTTC. The chain recombines TRBV27 with TRBJ2-1; 9 nucleotides match TRBD2. Germline lookup yields CDR1 MNHEY and CDR2 SMNVEV (reference sequence). CDR3 size: 14 residues.

The V gene is TRBV4-1, the J gene TRBJ2-7; maybe TRBD2 (5 bases). Germline V gene lookup returns CDR1 MGHRA and CDR2 YSYEKL. The CDR3 loop spans 13 amino acids. V was cut by 4 bases and J by 7 bases, with 14 bases left in between. CDR3 sequence reads: CASSLEGGWEQYF. Written as DNA, the CDR3 is TGCGCCAGCAGCCTTGAAGGAGGTTGGGAGCAGTACTTC.

Notes on this clonotype: A much larger clone differs by one base, so this may be a read error. The chain carries TRBV20-1 and TRBJ2-5; D is undetermined. Deletions cut 0 bases from V and 0 bases from J, with 8 bases between. CDR1 and CDR2 from the germline V gene are DFQATT and SNEGSKA (reference sequence). The CDR3 covers 14 residues. The CDR3 protein is CSARDETDQETQYF. DNA of the CDR3: TGCAGTGCTAGAGACGAGACTGACCAAGAGACCCAGTACTTC.

This clonotype was detected ten times or more. CDR3 DNA sequence: TGTGCCAGCAGCTTAGATGCGGGTAGACTAGCGACCTACAATGAGCAGTTCTTC. It is translated as CASSLDAGRLATYNEQFF. This chain links TRBV7-2 with TRBJ2-1; TRBD2 agrees at 8 bases. J lost 2 bases, V lost 1 base, and 10 bases had no gene match. CDR1 and CDR2 (germline): SGHTA, FQGNSA. CDR3 length: 18 residues.

This clonotype came up many times. The chain has TRBV3-1 and TRBJ2-1; D remains ambiguous. The V end was cut by 1 base, the J end by 7 bases, with 8 bases between. This CDR3 comprises 13 residues. The germline CDR1 and CDR2 sequences are LGHDT and YNNKEL (reference sequence). Here the CDR3 DNA reads TGTGCCAGCAGCCAAGTGTTTAGGAATGAGCAGTTCTTC. Its translation is CASSQVFRNEQFF.

This clonotype has a handful of counts. The rearrangement links TRBV7-9 to TRBJ1-2, with D perhaps TRBD1 (6 bases). CDR1 and CDR2 (germline): SEHNR, FQNEAQ (reference sequence). Trimming cost V 4 bases and J 0 bases, with 12 bases left between them. This CDR3 spans 15 amino acids. The CDR3 reads CASSSPGAANYGYTF. CDR3 coding DNA: TGTGCCAGCAGCTCCCCAGGGGCTGCTAACTATGGCTACACCTTC. The full variable domain, completed using reference TRBV7-9 and TRBJ1-2, is DTGVSQNPRHKITKRGQNVTFRCDPISEHNRLYWYRQTLGQGPEFLTYFQNEAQLEKSRLLSDRFSAERPKGSFSTLEIQRTEQGDSAMYLCASSSPGAANYGYTFGSGTRLTVV.

The chain has TRBV2 and TRBJ2-5, with TRBD1 identical over 12 bases. This CDR3 comprises 15 residues. CDR1 is SNHLY, CDR2 FYNNEI, per germline. The trim removed 8 bases at V and 5 bases at J, leaving 9 bases unmatched. CDR3 DNA sequence: TGTGCCAGCTCGGGAAGGGACAGGGGGCGGGAGACCCAGTACTTC. Its protein is CASSGRDRGRETQYF.

This clonotype has just one count. This chain links TRBV6-1 with TRBJ2-7; a possible D gene is TRBD2 (5 bases). CDR1 is MNHNS and CDR2 is SASEGT in the germline V gene. V lost 5 bases, J lost 6 bases, and 17 bases lay in between. The CDR3 is made up of 14 amino acids. As DNA, the CDR3 is TGTGCCAGCAGTCCTATGCCGGGATCTCTCGAGCAGTACTTC. Amino acid sequence: CASSPMPGSLEQYF.

With regard to this clonotype: This may arise from a read error, as a much more abundant clone is one base away. The CDR3 DNA reads TGCGTCAGCAGCTTGTCTCCTAGCGGGAGGGCCCTTGAGCAGTACTTC. Its protein is CVSSLSPSGRALEQYF. The chain has TRBV5-1 and TRBJ2-7; 12 positions match TRBD2. The CDR3 length is 16 residues. Germline V gives CDR1 SGHRS, CDR2 YFSETQ.

This clonotype has more than one count but fewer than ten. The rearrangement uses TRBV4-1 and TRBJ2-1; 10 nucleotides match TRBD2. CDR3 length: 17 residues. V lost 6 bases to trimming and J lost 7 bases; unmatched junction nucleotides: 15. CDR1 and CDR2 from the germline V gene are MGHRA and YSYEKL. The CDR3 sequence is CASRQGFASGRRNEQFF. DNA of the CDR3: TGCGCCAGCAGGCAGGGGTTTGCTAGCGGGAGACGAAATGAGCAGTTCTTC.

This clonotype was detected many times. V is TRBV7-3 and J is TRBJ2-1, with 9 bases lining up with TRBD2. This CDR3 spans 16 amino acids. Trimming cost V 2 bases and J 7 bases; bases outside gene matches: 9. Germline assignment: CDR1 SGHTA and CDR2 FQGTGA. CDR3 loop: CASSLRGAGGRNEQFF. The CDR3 nucleotides are TGTGCCAGCAGCTTACGAGGAGCGGGAGGACGGAATGAGCAGTTCTTC.

This clonotype was seen ten or more times. This chain links TRBV6-1 with TRBJ2-1; D might be TRBD2 (5 bases). The V end lost 6 bases, the J end lost 7 bases, and 16 bases lay between the germline ends. This CDR3 is 14 amino acids long. CDR1 MNHNS and CDR2 SASEGT come from the germline V gene. DNA for the CDR3: TGTGCCAGCAGCAAACAGCGGTTTGGAAATGAGCAGTTCTTC. Encoded protein: CASSKQRFGNEQFF.

The rearrangement uses TRBV24-1 and TRBJ1-5; no firm D call. Deletions cut 2 bases from V and 11 bases from J, with 12 bases between. The CDR3 is 13 residues long. Germline V gene lookup returns CDR1 KGHDR and CDR2 SFDVKD. The CDR3: CATSDSMTKAQHF. As DNA, the CDR3 is TGTGCCACCAGTGATTCGATGACAAAGGCCCAGCATTTT.

The chain carries TRBV7-2 and TRBJ2-7; D unresolved. This CDR3 is built from 14 residues. Germline lookup yields CDR1 SGHTA and CDR2 FQGNSA. V was cut by 1 base and J by 6 bases, with 13 bases left in between. CDR3: CASSLGPAAPEQYF. CDR3 nucleotides: TGTGCCAGCAGCTTAGGGCCGGCCGCACCCGAGCAGTACTTC.

This clonotype has a count of ten or more. The chain links TRBV7-2 to TRBJ2-3; D unclear. V dropped 2 bases and J dropped 2 bases, with 17 bases sitting between them. Germline CDR1 SGHTA, CDR2 FQGNSA. The length of the CDR3 is 17 residues. DNA for the CDR3: TGTGCCAGCAGCTTAAGGAGTCGTGTGCGCCTCACAGATACGCAGTATTTT. This gives the protein CASSLRSRVRLTDTQYF.

This clonotype was seen ten or more times. CDR3 in amino acids: CSVEAAGDEQFF. CDR3 sequence (DNA): TGCAGCGTTGAAGCGGCAGGGGACGAGCAGTTCTTC. This chain links TRBV29-1 with TRBJ2-1, with a tentative D call TRBD1 (6 bases). V lost 1 base and J lost 10, with 11 bases in between. This CDR3 is 12 amino acids long. Per the germline V gene, CDR1 is SQVTM and CDR2 is ANQGSEA.

This clonotype was observed a handful of times. The V gene is TRBV20-1, the J gene TRBJ2-1; 12 nucleotides agree with TRBD2. The CDR3 is 15 amino acids. V shed 1 base, J shed 14 bases, and the junction held 12 bases outside the gene matches. Germline-derived CDR1 and CDR2 are DFQATT and SNEGSKA (reference sequence). The chain's CDR3 is CSARGWLRTSGMEFF. In DNA form, the CDR3 reads TGCAGTGCTAGAGGGTGGTTGAGGACTAGCGGGATGGAGTTCTTC.

This chain uses TRBV7-9 with TRBJ1-1; D gene uncertain. V was trimmed by 6 bases and J by 1 base, leaving 15 bases between them. Germline V lookup: CDR1 SEHNR, CDR2 FQNEAQ (reference sequence). The CDR3 is 15 residues long. The CDR3, as DNA: TGTGCCAGCAGGCCCTGGACCGCAGAGAACACTGAAGCTTTCTTT. It yields the protein CASRPWTAENTEAFF.

This clonotype was detected many times. The V and J genes are TRBV2 and TRBJ2-6; D tentatively reads TRBD1 or TRBD2 (5 bases each). Per germline, CDR1 SNHLY and CDR2 FYNNEI. The CDR3 is 16 amino acids. Trimming removed 6 bases at V and 0 bases at J, with 12 bases between. As DNA, the CDR3 is TGTGCCAGCAGCCGGGACCGAGACTCTGGGGCCAACGTCCTGACTTTC. Its protein product is CASSRDRDSGANVLTF. The variable domain in full, completed from reference TRBV2 and TRBJ2-6, reads EPEVTQTPSHQVTQMGQEVILRCVPISNHLYFYWYRQILGQKVEFLVSFYNNEISEKSEIFDDQFSVERPDGSNFTLKIRSTKLEDSAMYFCASSRDRDSGANVLTFGAGSRLTVL.

In its sample, this clonotype was seen a few times. A much larger clone lies one base from this, so it may be a read error. The chain employs TRBV27 and TRBJ2-7, with TRBD2 as a possible D gene (5 bases). V lost 0 bases to trimming and J lost 0 bases, with 12 bases between them. Germline V gene data show CDR1 as MNHEY and CDR2 as SMNVEV (reference sequence). This CDR3 has 16 residues. The CDR3 sequence: CASSLSRAGTSYEQYF. The CDR3 nucleotides read TGTGCCAGCAGTTTATCGCGGGCGGGTACCTCCTACGAGCAGTACTTC.

Regarding this clonotype: A much more abundant neighbour one base away suggests this may be a read error. The V gene is TRBV29-1, the J gene TRBJ2-1, with TRBD2 matching over 7 bases. CDR1 and CDR2 (germline): SQVTM, ANQGSEA. Trimming cost V 4 bases and J 8 bases; bases outside gene matches: 8. This CDR3 has 13 residues. CDR3: CSVVRGGAYEQFF. The CDR3, as DNA: TGCAGCGTTGTTCGGGGAGGGGCCTATGAGCAGTTCTTC.

This clonotype showed up just a few times. The CDR3 sequence is CASSQDPLLSRAGGEQYF. CDR3 nucleotides: TGTGCCAGCAGCCAAGATCCTCTTCTCAGCAGGGCGGGTGGCGAGCAGTACTTC. The chain joins TRBV4-2 to TRBJ2-7, with D perhaps being TRBD1 or TRBD2 (5 bases each). The V and J ends lost 0 bases and 6 bases respectively, with 24 bases between them. There are 18 residues in the CDR3. CDR1 LGHNA and CDR2 YNFKEQ come from the germline V gene.

Comments on this clonotype: A much larger clone is a single base away; this may be a read error. This chain joins TRBV6-1 and TRBJ1-6; D gene uncertain. Germline CDR1 and CDR2: MNHNS and SASEGT. The CDR3 extends over 16 amino acids. This chain's CDR3 is CASSEELSSYSSPLHF. The DNA of the CDR3 is TGTGCCAGCAGTGAAGAGTTGAGCTCCTATAGTTCACCCCTCCACTTT.

The chain recombines TRBV20-1 with TRBJ2-1; the match to TRBD2 covers 7 bases. Trimming took 0 bases from V and 2 from J; bases not matched to a gene: 10. Germline V lookup: CDR1 DFQATT, CDR2 SNEGSKA (reference sequence). This CDR3 has 17 amino acids. DNA for the CDR3: TGCAGTGCTAGAGATCGGACGAGGGAGGGTACCTACAATGAGCAGTTCTTC. Residues: CSARDRTREGTYNEQFF.

This clonotype appeared a few times. The chain couples TRBV2 to TRBJ2-3, with a weak D call TRBD1 (6 bases). V lost 3 bases, J lost 2 bases, and 15 bases lay in between. The CDR3 is 16 amino acids. Germline V CDR1 and CDR2: SNHLY, FYNNEI. The CDR3, as DNA: TGTGCCAGCAGTGATAATATTTGGGGGCCCACAGATACGCAGTATTTT. Encoded protein: CASSDNIWGPTDTQYF.

This clonotype was observed at least ten times. The genes are TRBV2 and TRBJ1-1; D is possibly TRBD1 (6 bases). The germline CDR1 and CDR2 sequences are SNHLY and FYNNEI. This CDR3 is built from 18 residues. V was shortened by 4 bases and J by 1 base, with 22 bases between the two germline ends. The CDR3 sequence: CASSALNRGGVGNTEAFF. The CDR3 DNA reads as TGTGCCAGCAGTGCCCTAAACCGTGGGGGCGTTGGGAACACTGAAGCTTTCTTT.